This T cell receptor beta chain was profiled in a study of cytomegalovirus exposure and HLA in healthy donors. Looking at the study overall: Falling in the Caucasian-associated ancestry cluster were 80% to 85% of 398 genotyped donors.

Points on this clone: The antigen remains undetermined.

Overall study findings and caveats: Excluded were some V segments that proved indistinguishable, including TRBV6-2 and TRBV6-3. Several of the most significant clusters were apparently associated with common viral pathogens in a later analysis.

This CDR3 has 13 residues. Germline loops: CDR1 SGHKS, CDR2 YYEKEE (reference sequence). Trimming removed 2 bases at V and 2 bases at J, with 6 bases between. The PCR was carried out with 60 Vbeta primers and 13 Jbeta primers. Sequenced by immunoSEQ multiplex PCR; TCRdb stores in-frame clones only, minus some. The profile covers roughly 110,000 clones, with approximately 76% appearing a single time and 2% to 3% taken by the ten largest. There were likely unrecorded immune exposures, though donors were nominally healthy when sampled. This sequence joins TRBV5-5 and TRBJ2-3; D ambiguous. The sequenced sample was PBMCs. This clonotype was sampled from a young man in good health and CMV-seronegative. The CDR3 DNA reads TGTGCCAGCAGCTTTACAACCACAGATACGCAGTATTTT. Its translation: CASSFTTTDTQYF.